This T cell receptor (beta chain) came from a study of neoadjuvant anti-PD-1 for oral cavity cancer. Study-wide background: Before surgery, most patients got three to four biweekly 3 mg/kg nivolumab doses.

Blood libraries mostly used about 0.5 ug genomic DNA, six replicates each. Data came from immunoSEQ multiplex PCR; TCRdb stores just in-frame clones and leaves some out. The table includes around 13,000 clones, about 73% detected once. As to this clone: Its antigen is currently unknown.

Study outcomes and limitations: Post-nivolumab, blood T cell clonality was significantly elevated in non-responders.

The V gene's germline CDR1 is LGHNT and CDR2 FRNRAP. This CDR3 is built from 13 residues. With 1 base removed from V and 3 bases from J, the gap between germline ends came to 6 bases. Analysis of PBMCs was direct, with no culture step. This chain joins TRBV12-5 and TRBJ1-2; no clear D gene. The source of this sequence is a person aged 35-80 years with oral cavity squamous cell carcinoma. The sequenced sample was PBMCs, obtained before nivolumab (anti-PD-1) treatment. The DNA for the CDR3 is TGTGCTAGTGGTTTGGGAGGCTACTATGGCTACACCTTC. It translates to CASGLGGYYGYTF.